This T cell receptor beta chain was retrieved from a study of OX40 agonist ivuxolimab in advanced cancers. Looking at the study overall: Having had anti-PD-1, anti-PD-L1 or anti-CTLA-4 therapy before was allowed, and around 39% had some.

Trimming cost V 4 bases and J 13 bases, with 13 bases left between them. CDR3 length: 12 amino acids. Germline CDR1 MNHNY, CDR2 SVGAGI (reference sequence). Generated by immunoSEQ multiplex PCR, the TCRdb table keeps only in-frame clones and is missing some. The table has 71,000 or so clones, approximately 86% seen once. The J gene is TRBJ1-4, the V gene TRBV6-6, with D uncertain. The sequences come from CD4+ or CD8+ T cells sorted from blood, collected in a trial of the OX40 agonist ivuxolimab. The receptor's source is an adult with an advanced solid tumor such as melanoma, head and neck, liver or kidney cancer. CDR3 loop: CASSSQSPLLFF. CDR3 bases: TGTGCCAGCAGTTCCCAATCCCCGCTACTGTTTTTT.